The entry below gives a single TCR beta chain sequence along with its context. V lost 5 bases and J lost 4; bases outside the gene matches: 4. CDR1 is SGHRS, CDR2 YFSETQ, per germline. The CDR3 consists of 15 residues. With survey level as its setting, the immunoSEQ assay was v3.0. It was roughly 40,000-50,000 T-cell genomes per sample that sequencing targeted. Using immunoSEQ multiplex PCR, the repertoire was profiled, and TCRdb retains in-frame clones only, with some absent. The profile shows around 27,000 clones, 88% of them singletons. The data originate from a study of long-term antiretroviral therapy in people with HIV. For the study at large: The study's earliest collections predate the 2015 immediate-ART recommendation by about a decade.

One or more pre-ART and two or more post-ART PBMC samples were available from each donor. Participants with HIV, all of them, were treated in the United States. The genes are TRBV5-1 and TRBJ2-2, with 11 nucleotides matching TRBD1. This sequence originates from a man younger than 45 with HIV. The source was unsorted PBMCs, collected more than 4.3 years after starting antiretroviral therapy. The CDR3 spells CASRPGQGVTGELFF. The DNA of the CDR3 is TGCGCCAGCAGGCCGGGACAGGGGGTCACCGGGGAGCTGTTTTTT.